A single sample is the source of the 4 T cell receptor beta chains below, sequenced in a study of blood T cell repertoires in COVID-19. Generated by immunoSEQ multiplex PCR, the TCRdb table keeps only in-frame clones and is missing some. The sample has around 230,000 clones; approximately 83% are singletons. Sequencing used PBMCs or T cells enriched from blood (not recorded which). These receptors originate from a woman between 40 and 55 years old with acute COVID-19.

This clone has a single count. The CDR3, as DNA: TGTGCCAGCAGCTTCACCGACAGGGTGAACGAGCAGTACTTC. This gives the protein CASSFTDRVNEQYF. The chain recombines TRBV7-9 with TRBJ2-7; 7 bases are a match to TRBD1. The germline V gene encodes CDR1 SEHNR and CDR2 FQNEAQ (reference sequence). J was trimmed by 5 bases and V by 3 bases; bases with no gene match: 7. The CDR3 loop spans 14 amino acids. Drawing the rest from reference TRBV7-9 and TRBJ2-7, the complete variable domain is DTGVSQNPRHKITKRGQNVTFRCDPISEHNRLYWYRQTLGQGPEFLTYFQNEAQLEKSRLLSDRFSAERPKGSFSTLEIQRTEQGDSAMYLCASSFTDRVNEQYFGPGTRLTVT.

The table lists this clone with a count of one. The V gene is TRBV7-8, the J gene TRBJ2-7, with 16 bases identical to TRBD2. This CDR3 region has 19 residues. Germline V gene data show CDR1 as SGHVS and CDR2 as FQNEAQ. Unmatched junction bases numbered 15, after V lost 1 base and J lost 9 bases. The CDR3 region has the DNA TGTGCCAGCAGCTTAGGGCGGGGACTAGCGGGAGGGCCTCTGTGGGGGCAGTACTTC. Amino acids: CASSLGRGLAGGPLWGQYF.

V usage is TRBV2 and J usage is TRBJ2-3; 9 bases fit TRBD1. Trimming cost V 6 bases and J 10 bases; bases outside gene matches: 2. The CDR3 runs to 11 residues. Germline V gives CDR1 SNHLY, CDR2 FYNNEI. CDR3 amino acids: CASRGTGSQYF. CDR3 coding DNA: TGTGCCAGCAGAGGGACAGGGTCGCAGTATTTT.

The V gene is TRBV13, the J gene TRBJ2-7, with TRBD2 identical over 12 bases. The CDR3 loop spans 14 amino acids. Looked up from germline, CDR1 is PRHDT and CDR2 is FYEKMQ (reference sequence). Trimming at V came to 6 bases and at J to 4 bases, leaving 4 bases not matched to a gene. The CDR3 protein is CASSSGTSGYEQYF. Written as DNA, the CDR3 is TGTGCCAGCAGTTCCGGGACTAGCGGGTACGAGCAGTACTTC.